This TCR beta chain was sequenced during a study of early T cells in non-severe SARS-CoV-2 infection. In the study overall: The authors sequenced bulk RNA from unsorted whole blood, leaving chains unpaired.

TCRdb reanalysed the 5' RACE reads using MiXCR and keeps one entry per CDR3 protein. Here the sample spans 25,000 to 40,000 distinct CDR3 sequences, about 4.3% being singletons. Germline V gives CDR1 SGHVS, CDR2 FNYEAQ. V was cut by 5 bases and J by 5 bases, with 10 bases left in between. The CDR3 contains 13 residues. This clonotype was detected many times. The antigen is not known. Study-level results: Matching against VDJdb likely underestimated virus-specific expansions, favoring anti-spike CD8.

Sequencing was carried out using whole blood. The source is an adult who was a healthcare worker with PCR-confirmed SARS-CoV-2 infection or an uninfected control (not recorded which). The chain recombines TRBV7-6 with TRBJ2-1; D gene uncertain. CDR3 amino acids: CASSPLPNNEQFF. The CDR3 coding sequence is TGTGCCAGCAGCCCACTACCTAACAATGAGCAGTTCTTC.